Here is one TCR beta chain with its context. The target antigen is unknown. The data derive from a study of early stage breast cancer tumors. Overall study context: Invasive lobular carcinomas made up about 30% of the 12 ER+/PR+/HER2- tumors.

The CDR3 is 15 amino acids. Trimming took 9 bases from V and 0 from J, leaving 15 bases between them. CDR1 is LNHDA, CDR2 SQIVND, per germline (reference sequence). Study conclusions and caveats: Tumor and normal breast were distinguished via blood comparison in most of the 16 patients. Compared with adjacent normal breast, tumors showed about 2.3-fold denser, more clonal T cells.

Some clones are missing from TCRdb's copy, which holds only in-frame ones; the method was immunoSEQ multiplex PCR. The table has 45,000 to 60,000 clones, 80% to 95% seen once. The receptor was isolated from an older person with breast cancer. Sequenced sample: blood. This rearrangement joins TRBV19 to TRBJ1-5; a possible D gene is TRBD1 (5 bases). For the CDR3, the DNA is TGTGCCAGCATCAATACAGGCCATAGCAATCAGCCCCAGCATTTT. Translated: CASINTGHSNQPQHF.